Below, 18 T cell receptor beta chains from the same sample are listed, as sequenced in a study of blood T cell repertoires in COVID-19 (dated by TCRdb to about 2020). The protocol used for the library was the immunoSEQ multiplex PCR assay. TCRdb re-hosts the immuneACCESS table, in-frame sequences only. Its copies lack some clones; in the studies checked, an unresolved V gene accounts for under half of them, and the cause for the rest is not known. The sample table shows about 68,000 clones, and 65% to 90% are seen once. 6.3% of the sample goes to the ten largest clones. The sample taken for sequencing was peripheral blood. These receptors were collected from a man of 80 years or more with COVID-19, enrolled during active disease.

CDR3 region: CAISDQSGVYNEQFF. Here the CDR3 DNA reads TGTGCCATCAGTGATCAAAGCGGGGTCTACAATGAGCAGTTCTTC. The chain recombines TRBV10-3 with TRBJ2-1; TRBD2 matches at 7 bases. CDR3 length: 15 amino acids. V lost 3 bases to trimming and J lost 3 bases; unmatched junction nucleotides: 5. Germline assignment: CDR1 ENHRY and CDR2 SYGVKD.

The chain combines TRBV10-3 with TRBJ1-2; TRBD1 matches at 7 bases. Per the germline V gene, CDR1 is ENHRY and CDR2 is SYGVKD. After removal of 5 bases from V and 0 bases from J, the junction contained 3 bases not matched to a gene. This CDR3 is 14 amino acids long. The DNA for the CDR3 is TGTGCCATCAGTAGACAGGGCTCTAACTATGGCTACACCTTC. Protein product: CAISRQGSNYGYTF.

The chain has TRBV9 and TRBJ2-3; 8 nucleotides line up with TRBD1. V lost 1 base to trimming and J lost 5 bases; unmatched junction nucleotides: 3. This CDR3 has 14 amino acids. Germline CDR1 is SGDLS and CDR2 is YYNGEE. This chain's CDR3 is CASSVFDRGDTQYF. The CDR3, as DNA: TGTGCCAGCAGCGTATTCGACAGGGGAGATACGCAGTATTTT.

The V and J genes are TRBV29-1 and TRBJ1-2; TRBD1 aligns across 7 bases. Unmatched junction bases numbered 9, after V lost 4 bases and J lost 7 bases. This CDR3 region has 13 residues. In germline, CDR1 is SQVTM, CDR2 ANQGSEA. Here the CDR3 reads CSVVAGGEAGYTF. DNA of the CDR3: TGCAGCGTTGTGGCAGGGGGTGAAGCTGGCTACACCTTC.

The chain combines TRBV4-1 with TRBJ1-5; 9 bases are shared with TRBD1. Germline V gene data show CDR1 as MGHRA and CDR2 as YSYEKL. Trimming cost V 4 bases and J 7 bases; bases outside gene matches: 5. The CDR3 consists of 14 residues. Here the CDR3 DNA reads TGCGCCAGCAGCCCCCGACAGGGGGAACAGCCCCAGCATTTT. It yields the protein CASSPRQGEQPQHF.

The rearrangement links TRBV2 to TRBJ1-5; unclear D gene. Per the germline V gene, CDR1 is SNHLY and CDR2 is FYNNEI. Trimming pared 5 bases from V and 2 bases from J, leaving 13 bases between. This CDR3 contains 15 residues. The DNA for the CDR3 is TGTGCCAGCAGTCGCCAAGTAGTTGGCAATCAGCCCCAGCATTTT. Its protein product is CASSRQVVGNQPQHF.

This chain uses TRBV7-3 with TRBJ2-2, with TRBD1 as a possible D gene (6 bases). Trimming cost V 2 bases and J 1 base, with 8 bases left between them. The V gene's germline CDR1 is SGHTA and CDR2 FQGTGA. The CDR3 is 15 amino acids. CDR3 nucleotides: TGTGCCAGCAGCTTACAGGGGTTGAACACCGGGGAGCTGTTTTTT. Translating gives CASSLQGLNTGELFF.

This clone was seen a few times. V usage is TRBV2 and J usage is TRBJ1-6; D is possibly TRBD1 (5 bases). The CDR3 is 14 residues long. The V gene's germline CDR1 is SNHLY and CDR2 FYNNEI. V lost 8 bases and J lost 10, with 18 bases in between. The CDR3 region is CASGIGGTESPLHF. The CDR3 DNA reads as TGTGCCAGCGGGATCGGGGGGACCGAATCACCCCTCCACTTT.

The chain links TRBV6-4 to TRBJ1-1; 9 nucleotides line up with TRBD1. The CDR3 length is 13 residues. The ends lost 6 bases at V and 8 bases at J; junction bases unmatched: 7. Germline-derived CDR1 and CDR2 are MRHNA and SNTAGT. CDR3 region: CASSRTGGSEAFF. CDR3 nucleotides: TGTGCCAGCAGCCGAACAGGGGGCTCCGAAGCTTTCTTT.

The chain has TRBV6-5 and TRBJ2-7; 9 bases map to TRBD1. The CDR3 sequence is 15 residues long. The V and J ends lost 7 bases and 5 bases, in that order; junction bases with no gene match: 12. Germline CDR1 is MNHEY and CDR2 is SVGAGI. As DNA, the CDR3 is TGTGCCAGCATACTAGGCTGGGACAGGGCCCACGAGCAGTACTTC. Its protein is CASILGWDRAHEQYF.

The rearrangement uses TRBV6-6 and TRBJ1-1; D uncertain. CDR3 length equals 16 residues. V lost 4 bases and J 5 bases, leaving 20 bases between the germline ends. CDR1 is MNHNY and CDR2 is SVGAGI in the germline V gene (reference sequence). The CDR3 nucleotides read TGTGCCAGCAGTTCTCCCCGTTCGATTCGGAGAACTGAAGCTTTCTTT. Its translation: CASSSPRSIRRTEAFF.

This sequence joins TRBV6-5 and TRBJ2-7, with 9 bases fitting TRBD1. After removal of 4 bases from V and 2 bases from J, the junction contained 6 bases not matched to a gene. Germline V lookup: CDR1 MNHEY, CDR2 SVGAGI. CDR3 length equals 15 residues. This CDR3 is CASSSQDRGAYEQYF. The CDR3 DNA reads as TGTGCCAGCAGTTCCCAGGACAGGGGAGCCTACGAGCAGTACTTC.

The chain uses TRBV7-7 and TRBJ2-3; 11 bases fit TRBD1. Trimming cost V 5 bases and J 2 bases; bases outside gene matches: 6. The CDR3 sequence is 16 residues long. Germline-derived CDR1 and CDR2 are SSHAT and FNYEAQ (reference sequence). CDR3 region: CASSPGQGAVTDTQYF. CDR3 coding DNA: TGTGCCAGCAGCCCAGGACAGGGGGCCGTCACAGATACGCAGTATTTT.

The rearrangement uses TRBV11-2 and TRBJ1-4; 8 bases align to TRBD1. Trimming took 4 bases from V and 7 from J; bases not matched to a gene: 11. Germline V lookup: CDR1 SGHAT, CDR2 FQNNGV. The CDR3 length is 16 residues. CDR3 amino acids: CASSYRRGQGGEKLFF. The CDR3 DNA reads TGTGCCAGCAGCTACAGACGAGGACAGGGTGGTGAAAAACTGTTTTTT.

V usage is TRBV14 and J usage is TRBJ2-1; 7 nucleotides line up with TRBD2. Looked up from germline, CDR1 is SGHDN and CDR2 is FVKESK. The length of the CDR3 is 16 residues. Trimming took 0 bases from V and 2 from J; bases not matched to a gene: 4. This chain's CDR3 is CASSQDPGGTYNEQFF. In nucleotides, the CDR3 is TGTGCCAGCAGCCAAGATCCGGGGGGTACCTACAATGAGCAGTTCTTC.

Here the CDR3 DNA reads TGTGCCAGCAGCTTAGCGAGCAGGCTGAGCTCCTACGAGCAGTACTTC. Translating gives CASSLASRLSSYEQYF. V usage is TRBV11-1 and J usage is TRBJ2-7; D unresolved. The V gene lost 0 bases and the J gene lost 0 bases, with 12 bases spanning the gap. Germline V gene data show CDR1 as SGHAT and CDR2 as FQDESV (reference sequence). This CDR3 spans 16 amino acids.

The chain recombines TRBV12-5 with TRBJ2-2, with 8 bases identical to TRBD1. Per the germline V gene, CDR1 is LGHNT and CDR2 is FRNRAP. The CDR3 extends over 15 amino acids. The V and J ends lost 6 bases and 7 bases, in that order; junction bases with no gene match: 10. The CDR3 nucleotides read TGTGCTAGTGGCCCCCCCGGACAGGGAATCGGGGAGCTGTTTTTT. This translates into CASGPPGQGIGELFF.

The chain carries TRBV27 and TRBJ2-3; tentatively, D is TRBD2 (5 bases). With 3 bases removed from V and 2 bases from J, the gap between germline ends came to 15 bases. The length of the CDR3 is 16 residues. Germline assignment: CDR1 MNHEY and CDR2 SMNVEV (reference sequence). CDR3 DNA sequence: TGTGCCAGCAGTTTTCGGGATGCTAGGGTCACAGATACGCAGTATTTT. The encoded protein is CASSFRDARVTDTQYF.